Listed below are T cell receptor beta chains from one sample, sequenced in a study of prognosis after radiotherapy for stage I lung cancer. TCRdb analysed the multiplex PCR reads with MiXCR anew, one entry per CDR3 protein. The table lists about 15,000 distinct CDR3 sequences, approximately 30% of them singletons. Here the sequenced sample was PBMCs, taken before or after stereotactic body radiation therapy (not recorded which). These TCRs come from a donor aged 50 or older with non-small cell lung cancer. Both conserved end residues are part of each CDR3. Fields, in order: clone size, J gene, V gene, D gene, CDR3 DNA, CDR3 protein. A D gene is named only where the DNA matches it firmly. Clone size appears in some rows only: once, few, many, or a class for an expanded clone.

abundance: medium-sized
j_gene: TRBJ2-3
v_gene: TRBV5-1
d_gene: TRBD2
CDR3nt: TGCGCCAGCGGACTAGCGGTAGATACGCAGTATTTT
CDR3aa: CASGLAVDTQYF

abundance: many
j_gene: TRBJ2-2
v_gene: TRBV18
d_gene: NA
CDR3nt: TGTGCCAGCTCACCAAGGGCAAGTGCGAACACCGGGGAGCTGTTTTTT
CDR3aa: CASSPRASANTGELFF

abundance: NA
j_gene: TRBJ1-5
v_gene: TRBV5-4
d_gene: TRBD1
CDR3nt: TGTGCCAGCAGCTCCACCAGACAGGGGGCAGATCAGCCCCAGCATTTT
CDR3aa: CASSSTRQGADQPQHF

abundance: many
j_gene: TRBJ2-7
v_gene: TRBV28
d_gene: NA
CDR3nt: TGTGCCAGCAGTCCAACCGACATAGTCTACGAGCAGTACTTC
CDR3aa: CASSPTDIVYEQYF

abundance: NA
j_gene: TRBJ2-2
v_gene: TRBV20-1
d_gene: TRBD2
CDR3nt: TGCAGTGCAACTAGCGGGAGCACGGACGGGGAGCTGTTTTTT
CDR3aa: CSATSGSTDGELFF

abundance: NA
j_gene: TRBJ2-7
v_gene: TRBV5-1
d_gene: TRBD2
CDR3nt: TGCGCCAGCAGCTTGGGGACTAGCGGGGTGAGTCGCGATCAGTACTTC
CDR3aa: CASSLGTSGVSRDQYF

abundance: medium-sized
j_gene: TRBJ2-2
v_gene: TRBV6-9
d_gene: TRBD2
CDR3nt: TGTGCCAGCAGTTTGGGACTAGCGGGAGTACGGTGGACCGGGGAGCTGTTTTTT
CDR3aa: CASSLGLAGVRWTGELFF

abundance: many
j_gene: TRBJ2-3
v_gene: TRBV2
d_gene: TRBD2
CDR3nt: TGTGCCAGCAGTTCGGTCGGGACTAGCGGTAGGGATACGCAGTATTTT
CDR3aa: CASSSVGTSGRDTQYF

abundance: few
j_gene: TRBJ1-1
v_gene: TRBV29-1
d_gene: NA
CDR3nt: TGCAGCGTTGTTTACCTAGACTTGAACACTGAAGCTTTCTTT
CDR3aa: CSVVYLDLNTEAFF

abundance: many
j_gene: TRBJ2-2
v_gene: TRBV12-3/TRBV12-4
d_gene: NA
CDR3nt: TGTGCCAGCCAGAACACCGGGGAGCTGTTTTTT
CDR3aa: CASQNTGELFF

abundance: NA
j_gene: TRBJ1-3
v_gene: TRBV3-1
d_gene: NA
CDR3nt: TGTGCTAGCAGCCAAGAGGGGAGAGGATCTGGAGACACCATATATTTT
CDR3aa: CASSQEGRGSGDTIYF

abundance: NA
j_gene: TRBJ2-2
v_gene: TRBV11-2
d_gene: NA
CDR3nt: TGTGCCAGCAGCGCCTCGAACACCGGGGAGCTGTTTTTT
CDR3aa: CASSASNTGELFF

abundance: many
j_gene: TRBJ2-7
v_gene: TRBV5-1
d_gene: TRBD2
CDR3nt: TGCGCCAGCAGCGGTTCTAGCGGGCACGAGCAGTACTTC
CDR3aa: CASSGSSGHEQYF

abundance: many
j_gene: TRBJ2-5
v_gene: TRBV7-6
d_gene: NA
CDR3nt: TGTGCCAGCAGCTTAGTTTTCCAGGAGACCCAGTACTTC
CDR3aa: CASSLVFQETQYF

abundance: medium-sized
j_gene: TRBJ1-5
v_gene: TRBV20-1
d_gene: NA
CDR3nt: TGCAGTGCTAGAGATCTTTTAGGTCAGCCCCAGCATTTT
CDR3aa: CSARDLLGQPQHF

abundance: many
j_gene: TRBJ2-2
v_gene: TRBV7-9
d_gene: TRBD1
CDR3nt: TGTGCCAGCGGACGGGACAGGAGAAACACCGGGGAGCTGTTTTTT
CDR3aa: CASGRDRRNTGELFF

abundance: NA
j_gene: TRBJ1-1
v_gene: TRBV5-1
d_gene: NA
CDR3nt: TGCGCCAGCAGCCCGACAGTCCAGAACACTGAAGCTTTCTTT
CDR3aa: CASSPTVQNTEAFF

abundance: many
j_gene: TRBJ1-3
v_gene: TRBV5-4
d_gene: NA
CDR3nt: TGTGCCAGCAGCTCGGGGCGGGACTCTGGAAACACCATATATTTT
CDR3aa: CASSSGRDSGNTIYF

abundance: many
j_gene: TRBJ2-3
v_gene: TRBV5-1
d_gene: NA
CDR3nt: TGCGCCAGCTCCCCGTCAGGGGCACCCACAGATACGCAGTATTTT
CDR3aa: CASSPSGAPTDTQYF

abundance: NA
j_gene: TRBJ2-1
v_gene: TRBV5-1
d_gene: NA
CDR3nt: TGCGCCAGTATCTTGAAAAGGCATGAGCAGTTCTTC
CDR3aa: CASILKRHEQFF

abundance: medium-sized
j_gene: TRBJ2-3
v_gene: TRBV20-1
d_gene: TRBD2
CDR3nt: TGCAGTGCTAGAGATCCCCGGACTAGCGGCTCAGATACGCAGTATTTT
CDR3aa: CSARDPRTSGSDTQYF

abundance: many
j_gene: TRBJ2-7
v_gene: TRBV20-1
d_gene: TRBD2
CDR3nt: TGCAGTGCACCTCGGACTAGCGGGAACCCTTACGAGCAGTACTTC
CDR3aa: CSAPRTSGNPYEQYF

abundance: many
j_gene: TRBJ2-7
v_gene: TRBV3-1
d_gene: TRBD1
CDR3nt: TGTGCCAGCACGGGGTGGGACAGGGGTGAATACGAGCAGTACTTC
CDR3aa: CASTGWDRGEYEQYF

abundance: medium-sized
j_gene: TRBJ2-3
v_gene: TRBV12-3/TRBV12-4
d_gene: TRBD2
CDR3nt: TGTGCCAGCAGTTTTAGACTAGCGGGCGATACGCAGTATTTT
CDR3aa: CASSFRLAGDTQYF

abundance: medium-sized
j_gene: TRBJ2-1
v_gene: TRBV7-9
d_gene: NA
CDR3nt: TGTGCCAGCAGCTTTACAGGGTCCTACAATGAGCAGTTCTTC
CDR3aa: CASSFTGSYNEQFF

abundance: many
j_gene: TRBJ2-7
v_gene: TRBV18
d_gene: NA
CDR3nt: TGTGCCAGCTCACCACGGCGGGAACTACCCTACGAGCAGTACTTC
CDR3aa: CASSPRRELPYEQYF

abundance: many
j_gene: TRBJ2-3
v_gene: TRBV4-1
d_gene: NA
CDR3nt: TGCGCCAGCGCGCAGTTCGGGTCGTGGACGCAGTATTTT
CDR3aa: CASAQFGSWTQYF

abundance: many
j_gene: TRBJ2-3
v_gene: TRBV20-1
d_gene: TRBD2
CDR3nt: TGCAGTGCTAGGAGGGCGGGAGGGGGGGCAGATACGCAGTATTTT
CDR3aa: CSARRAGGGADTQYF